The present T cell receptor beta chain was sequenced within a study of shared clonotypes between healthy human individuals. Trimming left V 5 bases short and J 1 base short, with 15 bases between. The germline V gene encodes CDR1 MDHEN and CDR2 SYDVKM. This CDR3 spans 16 amino acids. Comments on this clone: Its specificity is unknown.

Running of the assay took place at deep level. The table came from immunoSEQ multiplex PCR; TCRdb's copy has only in-frame clones and leaves some out. The sample has roughly 2.2 million clones, about nine tenths seen once. General study findings and limits: Against clonotypes common to all four donors, non-shared ones had lower generation probabilities. In general, naive subsets displayed greater estimated richness than memory subsets did.

Sequenced input: naive CD4+ T cells from PBMCs. Indicated subset: CD45RA+ positively selected. The source of this sequence is a man younger than 35 in good health. Some clones in this sample may be carry-over from other donors' samples. The chain is built from TRBV28 and TRBJ1-3, with D possibly being TRBD1 (6 bases). The CDR3 region has the DNA TGTGCCAGCAGTCGTGACAGGCTATTTTCTGGAAACACCATATATTTT. It yields the protein CASSRDRLFSGNTIYF.